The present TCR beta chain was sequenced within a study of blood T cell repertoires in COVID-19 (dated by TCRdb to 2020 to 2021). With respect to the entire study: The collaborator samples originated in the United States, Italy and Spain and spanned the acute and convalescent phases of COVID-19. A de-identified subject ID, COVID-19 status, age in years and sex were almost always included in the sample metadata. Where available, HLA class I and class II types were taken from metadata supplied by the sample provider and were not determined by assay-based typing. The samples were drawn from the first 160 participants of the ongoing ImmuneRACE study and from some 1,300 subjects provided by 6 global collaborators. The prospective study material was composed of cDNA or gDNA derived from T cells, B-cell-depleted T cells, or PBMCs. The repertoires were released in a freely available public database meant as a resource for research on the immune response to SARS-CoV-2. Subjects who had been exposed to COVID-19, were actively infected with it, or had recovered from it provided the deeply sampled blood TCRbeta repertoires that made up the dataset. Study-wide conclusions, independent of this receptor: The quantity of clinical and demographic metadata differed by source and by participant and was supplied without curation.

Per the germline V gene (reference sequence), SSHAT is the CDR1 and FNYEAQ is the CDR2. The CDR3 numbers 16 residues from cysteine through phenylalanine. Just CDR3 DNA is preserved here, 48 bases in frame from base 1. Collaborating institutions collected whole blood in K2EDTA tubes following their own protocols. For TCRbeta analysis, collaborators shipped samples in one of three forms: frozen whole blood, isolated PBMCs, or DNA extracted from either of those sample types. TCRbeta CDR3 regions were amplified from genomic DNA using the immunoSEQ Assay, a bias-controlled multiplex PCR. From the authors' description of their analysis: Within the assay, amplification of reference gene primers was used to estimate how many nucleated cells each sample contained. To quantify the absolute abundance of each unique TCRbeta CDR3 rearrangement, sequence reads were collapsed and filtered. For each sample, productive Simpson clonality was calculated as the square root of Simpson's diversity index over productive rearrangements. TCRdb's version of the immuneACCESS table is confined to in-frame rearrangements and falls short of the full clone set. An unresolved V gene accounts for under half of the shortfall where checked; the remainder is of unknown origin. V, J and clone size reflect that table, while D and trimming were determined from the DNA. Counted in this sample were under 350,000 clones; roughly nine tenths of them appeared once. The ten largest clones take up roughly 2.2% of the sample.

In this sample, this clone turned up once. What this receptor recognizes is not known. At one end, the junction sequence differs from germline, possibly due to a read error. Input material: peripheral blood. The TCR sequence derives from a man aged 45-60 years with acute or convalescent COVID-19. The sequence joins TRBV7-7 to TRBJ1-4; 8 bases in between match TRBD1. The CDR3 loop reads CASSSGGQAGREKLFF. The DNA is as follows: TGTGCTAGCAGCTCGGGGGGACAGGCTGGGCGGGAAAAACTGTTTTTT.